Following are 25 T cell receptor beta chains from one sample sequenced in a study of OX40 agonist ivuxolimab in advanced cancers. Assay: immunoSEQ multiplex PCR; the TCRdb copy retains only in-frame clones and omits some. The table shows around 60,000 clones, with 82% occurring only once. Sequencing used CD4+ or CD8+ T cells sorted from blood, obtained in a trial of the OX40 agonist ivuxolimab. The receptors stem from an adult with an advanced solid tumor such as melanoma, head and neck, liver or kidney cancer.

The chain employs TRBV18 and TRBJ2-7; D uncertain. The germline V gene encodes CDR1 KGHSH and CDR2 LQKENI. The CDR3 loop spans 14 amino acids. Trimming removed 1 base from V and 1 base from J, with 8 bases in between. CDR3 DNA sequence: TGTGCCAGCTCACCACAGGAAGGTTCCTACGAGCAGTACTTC. Its translation: CASSPQEGSYEQYF.

The V and J genes are TRBV30 and TRBJ1-2; 10 positions match TRBD1. The germline V gene has CDR1 GTSNPN and CDR2 SVGIG (reference sequence). The CDR3 is 14 amino acids. V shed 4 bases, J shed 8 bases, and the junction held 10 bases outside the gene matches. The CDR3 sequence is CAWNRDRGNGGYTF. CDR3 DNA sequence: TGTGCCTGGAATCGGGACAGGGGAAATGGAGGCTACACCTTC. The complete variable domain, with remaining parts taken from reference TRBV30 and TRBJ1-2, reads SQTIHQWPATLVQPVGSPLSLECTVEGTSNPNLYWYRQAAGRGLQLLFYSVGIGQISSEVPQNLSASRPQDRQFILSSKKLLLSDSGFYLCAWNRDRGNGGYTFGSGTRLTVV.

The chain recombines TRBV6-1 with TRBJ1-4; maybe TRBD1 (5 bases). Germline CDR1 MNHNS, CDR2 SASEGT. This CDR3 is built from 14 residues. Trimming pared 6 bases from V and 4 bases from J, leaving 12 bases between. The CDR3 nucleotides read TGTGCCAGCAGGAGGGGACGACTTAATGAAAAACTGTTTTTT. The encoded protein is CASRRGRLNEKLFF.

The chain uses TRBV19 and TRBJ1-5; the D is unclear. CDR3 size: 13 residues. In germline, CDR1 is LNHDA, CDR2 SQIVND (reference sequence). Trimming took off 1 base at V and 5 bases at J, with 6 bases between the two ends. Written as DNA, the CDR3 is TGTGCCAGTAGTATAGGGAGGGATCAGCCCCAGCATTTT. It specifies CASSIGRDQPQHF. Using reference TRBV19 and TRBJ1-5 for the parts outside the CDR3, the full variable domain is DGGITQSPKYLFRKEGQNVTLSCEQNLNHDAMYWYRQDPGQGLRLIYYSQIVNDFQKGDIAEGYSVSREKKESFPLTVTSAQKNPTAFYLCASSIGRDQPQHFGDGTRLSIL.

The chain has TRBV7-2 and TRBJ1-4, with a possible D match to TRBD1 (5 bases). This CDR3 spans 13 amino acids. Trimming took off 5 bases at V and 3 bases at J, with 7 bases between the two ends. CDR1 SGHTA and CDR2 FQGNSA come from the germline V gene. CDR3 amino acids: CASSKGPNEKLFF. The CDR3 DNA reads TGTGCCAGCAGCAAGGGACCTAATGAAAAACTGTTTTTT.

The J gene is TRBJ2-3, the V gene TRBV7-3, with 9 positions matching TRBD2. CDR3 length: 15 residues. Germline values: CDR1 SGHTA, CDR2 FQGTGA. Trimming cost V 5 bases and J 2 bases; bases outside gene matches: 5. CDR3 protein: CASSPRGGLTDTQYF. The CDR3 DNA reads as TGTGCCAGCAGCCCGCGGGGGGGCCTCACAGATACGCAGTATTTT.

The chain carries TRBV10-1 and TRBJ1-1; D remains ambiguous. The CDR3 covers 15 residues. V was clipped by 4 bases and J by 1 base, with 13 bases between them. CDR1 and CDR2 (germline): WNHNN, SYGVQD (reference sequence). The CDR3 protein is CASSVSGVGNTEAFF. CDR3 sequence (DNA): TGCGCCAGCAGTGTTTCTGGGGTTGGGAACACTGAAGCTTTCTTT.

Only one count was recorded for this clone. The gene calls are TRBV28 and TRBJ1-4; D is unclear. V was pared by 7 bases and J by 7 bases, with 16 bases between. The germline gives CDR1 MDHEN, CDR2 SYDVKM. The CDR3 has 14 amino acids. CDR3 sequence reads: CASTRTATSEKLFF. The CDR3 nucleotides are TGTGCCAGCACCAGAACTGCGACAAGTGAAAAACTGTTTTTT.

The chain couples TRBV19 to TRBJ1-5; D may be TRBD1 (5 bases). V shed 6 bases and J shed 2 bases, with 14 bases lying between them. CDR1 is LNHDA, CDR2 SQIVND, per germline (reference sequence). The CDR3 is 15 residues long. CDR3 protein: CASRTRGEGNQPQHF. As DNA, the CDR3 is TGTGCCAGTAGGACTAGGGGAGAAGGCAATCAGCCCCAGCATTTT.

This clone came up once. V is TRBV12-5 and J is TRBJ2-5; 11 bases line up with TRBD2. Germline V gives CDR1 LGHNT, CDR2 FRNRAP. The length of the CDR3 is 16 residues. The V gene end was trimmed by 4 bases and the J gene end by 2 bases; junction bases not matched to a gene: 6. CDR3 region: CASGSASGGPQETQYF. CDR3 nucleotides: TGTGCTAGTGGTTCTGCTAGCGGGGGGCCTCAAGAGACCCAGTACTTC.

This chain uses TRBV2 with TRBJ2-3; no clear D. V was clipped by 4 bases and J by 3 bases, with 5 bases between them. CDR1 SNHLY and CDR2 FYNNEI come from the germline V gene. The CDR3 is made up of 12 amino acids. The CDR3 region is CASSVETDTQYF. The DNA for the CDR3 is TGTGCCAGCAGTGTAGAGACAGATACGCAGTATTTT.

J is TRBJ1-5 and V is TRBV2, with TRBD1 as a possible D gene (5 bases). This CDR3 has 16 residues. Trimming shortened V by 8 bases and J by 0 bases, and 17 bases separated the two germline ends. Germline V CDR1 and CDR2: SNHLY, FYNNEI. For the CDR3, the DNA is TGTGCCAGCGGTGTCCAGGCAGGGAATAGCAATCAGCCCCAGCATTTT. Amino acids: CASGVQAGNSNQPQHF.

The chain links TRBV5-1 to TRBJ1-2; 7 bases agree with TRBD1. Per the germline V gene, CDR1 is SGHRS and CDR2 is YFSETQ. The junction had 13 bases not matched to a gene; V was cut back by 4 bases and J by 7 bases. The CDR3 contains 15 residues. The CDR3 DNA reads TGCGCCAGCAGCGCGGGGGACAGCAAGCCTTTTGGCTACACCTTC. It encodes CASSAGDSKPFGYTF.

This clone is deemed medium-sized. The CDR3: CATPTPDTEAFF. DNA for the CDR3: TGTGCCACCCCCACTCCAGACACTGAAGCTTTCTTT. The chain links TRBV21-1 to TRBJ1-1. TRBV21-1 is listed as a pseudogene. This CDR3 contains 12 residues.

The genes are TRBV4-1 and TRBJ1-5; a weak D match, TRBD1 (6 bases). The CDR3 length is 18 residues. The germline V gene encodes CDR1 MGHRA and CDR2 YSYEKL. Trimming left V 4 bases short and J 4 bases short, with 23 bases between. Here the CDR3 reads CASSRQFLRTVRNQPQHF. The CDR3 coding sequence is TGCGCCAGCAGCCGACAATTTTTGCGGACAGTGAGGAATCAGCCCCAGCATTTT.

The rearrangement uses TRBV14 and TRBJ2-1; 9 nucleotides agree with TRBD2. V lost 4 bases and J lost 3; bases outside the gene matches: 4. CDR3 size: 15 residues. Germline V gene data show CDR1 as SGHDN and CDR2 as FVKESK. CDR3 sequence reads: CASSPYSGSYNEQFF. The CDR3 DNA reads TGTGCCAGCAGCCCATATAGCGGGAGCTACAATGAGCAGTTCTTC.

This clone has more than one count but fewer than ten. Within the sample, other DNA sequences also encode this same CDR3. The V and J genes are TRBV11-2 and TRBJ2-7; unclear D gene. The CDR3 is made up of 14 amino acids. Trimming pared 1 base from V and 2 bases from J, leaving 9 bases between. Per germline, CDR1 SGHAT and CDR2 FQNNGV. CDR3 sequence: CASSLVAGAYEQYF. Here the CDR3 DNA reads TGTGCCAGCAGCTTAGTGGCCGGAGCCTACGAGCAGTACTTC. Full variable domain (rest looked up from reference TRBV11-2 and TRBJ2-7): EAGVAQSPRYKIIEKRQSVAFWCNPISGHATLYWYQQILGQGPKLLIQFQNNGVVDDSQLPKDRFSAERLKGVDSTLKIQPAKLEDSAVYLCASSLVAGAYEQYFGPGTRLTVT.

The V gene is TRBV19, the J gene TRBJ2-7; D may be TRBD2 (6 bases). The V gene's germline CDR1 is LNHDA and CDR2 SQIVND (reference sequence). The CDR3 consists of 14 residues. Trimming removed 0 bases from V and 12 bases from J, with 18 bases in between. Written as DNA, the CDR3 is TGTGCCAGTAGTATAGATCCATCGGGGGATGCCGTGTACTTC. As protein: CASSIDPSGDAVYF.

V and J are TRBV11-3 and TRBJ2-1; TRBD2 matches 9 bases. CDR1 is SGHNT and CDR2 is YENEEA in the germline V gene. CDR3 length: 16 residues. The V segment lost 4 bases and the J segment 0 bases; nucleotides outside the gene matches: 4. CDR3 DNA sequence: TGTGCCAGCAGCTCCCTAGCGGGACGCTCCTACAATGAGCAGTTCTTC. It translates to CASSSLAGRSYNEQFF.

The chain is built from TRBV18 and TRBJ1-3; TRBD1 matches at 9 bases. CDR3 size: 16 residues. The V segment lost 2 bases and the J segment 6 bases; nucleotides outside the gene matches: 8. From germline, CDR1 is KGHSH and CDR2 LQKENI. In DNA, the CDR3 is TGTGCCAGCTCACCAAGGGGACAGGGACTACCAAACACCATATATTTT. Translation: CASSPRGQGLPNTIYF.

For this clone: Other DNA variants within this sample encode the same CDR3. The CDR3 bases are TGCGCCAGCAGCTTGGAGGCGGGAGGGTCCTACAATGAGCAGTTCTTC. Amino acid sequence: CASSLEAGGSYNEQFF. The rearrangement joins TRBV5-1 to TRBJ2-1; the match to TRBD2 covers 9 bases. This CDR3 region has 16 residues. V was clipped by 0 bases and J by 1 base; unmatched bases: 2. Germline V CDR1 and CDR2: SGHRS, YFSETQ.

This chain uses TRBV7-9 with TRBJ2-7; D is unresolved. Trimming shortened V by 3 bases and J by 2 bases, and 11 bases separated the two germline ends. Germline lookup yields CDR1 SEHNR and CDR2 FQNEAQ (reference sequence). There are 14 residues in the CDR3. CDR3: CASSLNRRPYEQYF. The CDR3 coding sequence is TGTGCCAGCAGCTTGAACCGGAGACCCTACGAGCAGTACTTC. Full variable domain (missing parts from reference TRBV7-9 and TRBJ2-7): DTGVSQNPRHKITKRGQNVTFRCDPISEHNRLYWYRQTLGQGPEFLTYFQNEAQLEKSRLLSDRFSAERPKGSFSTLEIQRTEQGDSAMYLCASSLNRRPYEQYFGPGTRLTVT.

The chain has TRBV10-2 and TRBJ1-4, with TRBD1 as a possible D gene (5 bases). This CDR3 comprises 14 residues. Germline-derived CDR1 and CDR2 are WSHSY and SAAADI. Trimming took 6 bases from V and 4 from J, leaving 12 bases between them. In DNA form, the CDR3 reads TGCGCCAGCAGCCCGGGACGGAATAATGAAAAACTGTTTTTT. This gives the protein CASSPGRNNEKLFF.

The gene calls are TRBV30 and TRBJ1-5, with TRBD1 identical over 7 bases. This CDR3 is built from 14 residues. Germline V lookup: CDR1 GTSNPN, CDR2 SVGIG (reference sequence). The junction had 2 bases not matched to a gene; V was cut back by 3 bases and J by 0 bases. The CDR3 loop reads CAWSAGGSNQPQHF. The CDR3 DNA reads as TGTGCCTGGAGCGCAGGGGGTAGCAATCAGCCCCAGCATTTT.

This chain uses TRBV7-8 with TRBJ2-6, with D perhaps matching TRBD1 (5 bases). The CDR3 length is 15 residues. Germline-derived CDR1 and CDR2 are SGHVS and FQNEAQ. Trimming took 2 bases from V and 5 from J, leaving 10 bases between them. CDR3 bases: TGTGCCAGCAGCTTAAACAGGTTGAGGGCCAACGTCCTGACTTTC. Translating gives CASSLNRLRANVLTF.